A few counts support the clone carrying this TCR beta chain. Its specificity is not known. Germline V lookup: CDR1 MDHEN, CDR2 SYDVKM. Germline trimming cut 8 bases from V and 5 bases from J; bases unmatched to any gene: 15. The CDR3 spans 16 residues. The isolated RNA, all of it, was reverse transcribed, so expressed TCRB transcripts were what got sequenced. Clones were read by immunoSEQ multiplex PCR, and TCRdb kept only the in-frame ones, dropping some. The sample has about 280,000 clones, 15% seen once. The record originates from a study of beta chain features in type 1 diabetes. Across the study: Age, gender and cell yields were similar between patients and healthy donors.

Study outcomes and limitations: Across patients, naive, central memory and Treg TCRB repertoires exhibited apparently greater similarity than was observed across healthy donors. TCRB CDR3s from Type 1 diabetes patients were moderately but significantly shorter in all four CD4+ subsets.

Sequencing was done on a sample of naive CD4+ T cells from blood. This chain connects TRBV28 to TRBJ2-1, with 7 nucleotides matching TRBD2. The receptor's source is a man in his late teens or twenties with type 1 diabetes. The CDR3 is CASQSPGGTTHNEQFF. The CDR3 coding sequence is TGTGCCAGCCAAAGCCCCGGGGGGACGACACACAATGAGCAGTTCTTC.